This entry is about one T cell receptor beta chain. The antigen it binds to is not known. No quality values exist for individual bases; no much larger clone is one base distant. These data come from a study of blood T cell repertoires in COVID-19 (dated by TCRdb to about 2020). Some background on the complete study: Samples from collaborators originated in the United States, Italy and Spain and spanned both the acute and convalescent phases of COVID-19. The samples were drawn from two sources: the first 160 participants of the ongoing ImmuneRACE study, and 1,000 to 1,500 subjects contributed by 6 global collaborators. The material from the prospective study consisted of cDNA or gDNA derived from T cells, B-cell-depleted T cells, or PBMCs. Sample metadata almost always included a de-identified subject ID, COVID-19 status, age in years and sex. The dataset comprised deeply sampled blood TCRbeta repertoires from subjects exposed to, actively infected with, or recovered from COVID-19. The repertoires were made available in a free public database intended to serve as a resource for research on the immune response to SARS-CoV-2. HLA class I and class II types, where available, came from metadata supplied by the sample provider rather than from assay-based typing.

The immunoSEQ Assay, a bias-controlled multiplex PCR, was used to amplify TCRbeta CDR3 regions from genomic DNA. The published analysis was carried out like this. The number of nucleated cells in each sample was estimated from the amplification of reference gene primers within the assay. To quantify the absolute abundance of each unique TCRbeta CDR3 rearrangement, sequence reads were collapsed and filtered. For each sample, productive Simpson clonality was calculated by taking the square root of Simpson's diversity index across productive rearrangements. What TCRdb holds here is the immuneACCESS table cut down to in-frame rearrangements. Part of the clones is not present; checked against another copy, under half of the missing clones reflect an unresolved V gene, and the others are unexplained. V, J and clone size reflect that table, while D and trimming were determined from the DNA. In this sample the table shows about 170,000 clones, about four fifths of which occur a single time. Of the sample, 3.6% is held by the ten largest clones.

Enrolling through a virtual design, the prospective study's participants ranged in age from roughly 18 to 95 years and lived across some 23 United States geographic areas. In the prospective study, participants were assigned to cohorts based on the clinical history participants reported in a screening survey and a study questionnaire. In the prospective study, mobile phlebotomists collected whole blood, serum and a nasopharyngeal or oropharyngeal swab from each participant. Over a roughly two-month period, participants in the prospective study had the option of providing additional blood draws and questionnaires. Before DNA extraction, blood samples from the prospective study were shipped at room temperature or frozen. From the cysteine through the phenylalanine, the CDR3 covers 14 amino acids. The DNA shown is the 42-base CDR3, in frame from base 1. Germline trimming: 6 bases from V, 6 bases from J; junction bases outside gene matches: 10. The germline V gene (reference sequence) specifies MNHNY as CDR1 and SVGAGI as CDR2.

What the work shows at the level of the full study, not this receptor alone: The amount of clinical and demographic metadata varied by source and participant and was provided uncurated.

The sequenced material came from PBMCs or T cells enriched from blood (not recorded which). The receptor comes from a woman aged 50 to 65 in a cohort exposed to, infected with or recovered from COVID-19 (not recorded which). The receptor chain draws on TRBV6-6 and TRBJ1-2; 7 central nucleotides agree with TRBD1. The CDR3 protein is CASSNARGQDGYTF. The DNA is TGTGCCAGCAGCAACGCGAGGGGGCAGGATGGCTACACCTTC.